Listed below are T cell receptor beta chains from one sample, sequenced in a study of blood T cell repertoires in COVID-19. Method: immunoSEQ multiplex PCR; TCRdb's copy keeps in-frame clones and lacks some. This sample has 150,000 to 250,000 clones; approximately 94% occur once, and the top ten carry about 0.76%. What was sequenced was peripheral blood. Every receptor here comes from a man aged 25-45 years with COVID-19, enrolled during active disease. CDR3s include the opening cysteine and the closing phenylalanine or tryptophan. D genes are given only for firm matches. Only some rows state a clone size, as once, few, many or a class for expanded clones.

D gene	V gene	J gene	clone size	CDR3 DNA	CDR3 protein
.	TRBV10-3	TRBJ1-1	.	TGTGCCATCAGTGAGAGGGGTAACACTGAAGCTTTCTTT	CAISERGNTEAFF
TRBD1	TRBV19	TRBJ1-1	.	TGTGCCAGTAGTCCAAGACAGGGGAACACTGAAGCTTTCTTT	CASSPRQGNTEAFF
TRBD2	TRBV3-1/TRBV3-2	TRBJ2-3	.	TGTGCCAGCAGCGAGGGACTAGCGGGGGGCACAGATACGCAGTATTTT	CASSEGLAGGTDTQYF
.	TRBV9	TRBJ2-2	.	TGTGCCAGCAAAGGGACACCCAACACCGGGGAGCTGTTTTTT	CASKGTPNTGELFF
.	TRBV7-2	TRBJ1-2	.	TGTGCCAGCAGCTCACGGCTGGACGGACTATTAGGCTACACCTTC	CASSSRLDGLLGYTF
TRBD1	TRBV5-1	TRBJ2-7	.	TGCGCCAGCAGCTTCCGGGACAGAGTAAACTACGAGCAGTACTTC	CASSFRDRVNYEQYF
.	TRBV18	TRBJ1-2	.	TGTGCCAGCTCAAAATCAGGGGATAACTATGGCTACACCTTC	CASSKSGDNYGYTF
TRBD2	TRBV5-1	TRBJ2-1	.	TGCGCCAGCAGTACGGGACTAGTAAATGCTGGGGAGCAGTTCTTC	CASSTGLVNAGEQFF
.	TRBV4-2	TRBJ2-3	.	TGTGCCAGCAGCCAAGAGACCCTAGCAGGAGATACGCAGTATTTT	CASSQETLAGDTQYF
TRBD2	TRBV5-4	TRBJ2-1	.	TGTGCCAGCAGCTTCGGGCCAGCGGGGTTCGATGAGCAGTTCTTC	CASSFGPAGFDEQFF
.	TRBV9	TRBJ2-3	.	TGTGCCAGCAGCGTATCTGGGGCAGGGCTGGCAGATACGCAGTATTTT	CASSVSGAGLADTQYF
.	TRBV25-1	TRBJ1-4	.	TGTGCCAGCAGTGAGTCCGTTTCGAATGAAAAACTGTTTTTT	CASSESVSNEKLFF
.	TRBV20-1	TRBJ2-7	.	TGCAGTGCTAGAGAGGTCAGAGAGCAGTACTTC	CSAREVREQYF
.	TRBV25-1	TRBJ1-5	.	TGTGCCAGCAGTGGAGCTGGCAATCAGCCCCAGCATTTT	CASSGAGNQPQHF
TRBD1	TRBV6-1	TRBJ1-1	.	TGTGCCAGCAGTGAAGTCAGCAGAAGGGGGACAGTCAGGGCTGAAGCTTTCTTT	CASSEVSRRGTVRAEAFF
TRBD1	TRBV29-1	TRBJ1-6	once	TGCAGCGCCGGGACAGGGGATTCACCCCTCCACTTT	CSAGTGDSPLHF
TRBD1	TRBV5-1	TRBJ1-1	once	TGCGCCAGCAGCTCGACAGGGCGAGATGAAACTGAAGCTTTCTTT	CASSSTGRDETEAFF
TRBD1	TRBV2	TRBJ1-1	.	TGTGCCAGCAGATTTGCAGGGGGGAACACTGAAGCTTTCTTT	CASRFAGGNTEAFF
.	TRBV5-1	TRBJ1-1	.	TGCGCCAGCAGCTTGGCCCCGGGTAGGAACACTGAAGCTTTCTTT	CASSLAPGRNTEAFF
TRBD1	TRBV6-4	TRBJ1-1	.	TGTGCCAGCAGTAGCTCCCCGACAGGGGACGGCACTGAAGCTTTCTTT	CASSSSPTGDGTEAFF
TRBD1	TRBV18	TRBJ1-3	.	TGTGCCAGCTCACCCAGGGGGGACTCTGGAAACACCATATATTTT	CASSPRGDSGNTIYF
.	TRBV19	TRBJ1-3	.	TGTGCCAGTAGTGAGCGGGATCTGGCTGGAAACACCATATATTTT	CASSERDLAGNTIYF
TRBD1	TRBV5-1	TRBJ1-1	.	TGCGCCAGCAGAGGACAGGGTGGGAGTGTTGAAGCTTTCTTT	CASRGQGGSVEAFF
TRBD2	TRBV5-1	TRBJ2-3	.	TGCGCCAGCAGCTTTAGCGGGCCTATCACAGATACGCAGTATTTT	CASSFSGPITDTQYF
TRBD1	TRBV29-1	TRBJ2-1	.	TGCAGCGTTGAGGATCCCCGCCCGGGACAGAACAATGAGCAGTTCTTC	CSVEDPRPGQNNEQFF
.	TRBV19	TRBJ1-1	.	TGTGCCAGTAGTCAACAGGGCAAGAACACTGAAGCTTTCTTT	CASSQQGKNTEAFF
.	TRBV5-1	TRBJ2-2	.	TGCGCCAGCAGGACACTTAACACCGGGGAGCTGTTTTTT	CASRTLNTGELFF
.	TRBV7-9	TRBJ1-2	.	TGTGCCAGCAGCCCCGCGGGGGGACTGGCCTATGGCTACACCTTC	CASSPAGGLAYGYTF
.	TRBV6-2/TRBV6-3	TRBJ1-2	.	TGTGCCAGCAGTTACTCTGCCATTCGGGATGGCTACACCTTC	CASSYSAIRDGYTF
TRBD1	TRBV5-4	TRBJ2-2	.	TGTGCCAGCAGCCTACCGGGACAGGCGAACACCGGGGAGCTGTTTTTT	CASSLPGQANTGELFF
.	TRBV6-5	TRBJ1-5	.	TGTGCCAGCAGTTACGGGCAGGGCGGCAATCAGCCCCAGCATTTT	CASSYGQGGNQPQHF
.	TRBV3-1/TRBV3-2	TRBJ1-1	.	TGTGCCAGCAGCCACTCCAGGGGCATGAACACTGAAGCTTTCTTT	CASSHSRGMNTEAFF
.	TRBV24-1	TRBJ2-2	.	TGTGCCACCCTGGTCTCAGGGCGCTACACCGGGGAGCTGTTTTTT	CATLVSGRYTGELFF
.	TRBV3-1/TRBV3-2	TRBJ1-1	.	TGTGCCAGCAGCCACAGGGGCGGGACTGAAGCTTTCTTT	CASSHRGGTEAFF
.	TRBV14	TRBJ1-6	.	TGTGCCAGCAGCCAAGATTTCGGGGTGAATTCACCCCTCCACTTT	CASSQDFGVNSPLHF
.	TRBV29-1	TRBJ1-5	.	TGCAGCGTTGGACTAGGGAGTAACAATCAGCCCCAGCATTTT	CSVGLGSNNQPQHF
.	TRBV9	TRBJ2-2	.	TGTGCCAGCAGTAAACGAACAGGGACGGCGAACACCGGGGAGCTGTTTTTT	CASSKRTGTANTGELFF
TRBD1	TRBV19	TRBJ1-1	.	TGTGCCAGTAGTATAAGGGCAGGGGGCTTTGAAGCTTTCTTT	CASSIRAGGFEAFF
.	TRBV2	TRBJ1-6	.	TGTGCCAGCAGTGAGGGTTCAGGCTACTCCTATAATTCACCCCTCCACTTT	CASSEGSGYSYNSPLHF
.	TRBV1	TRBJ1-6	.	TGCACCAGCAGCCAAGCGACAACTTTTAATTCACCCCTCCACTTT	CTSSQATTFNSPLHF
.	TRBV2	TRBJ1-5	.	TGTGCCAGCAGTGAGACAGATAGCAATCAGCCCCAGCATTTT	CASSETDSNQPQHF
.	TRBV12-5	TRBJ2-1	.	TGTGCTAGTGGTTTGGTCAGGGAGCAGTTCTTC	CASGLVREQFF
TRBD2	TRBV5-4	TRBJ2-7	.	TGTGCCAGCAGCTTGGGTGCGGGGCTAGCGGGGGCCTACGAGCAGTACTTC	CASSLGAGLAGAYEQYF
TRBD2	TRBV11-2	TRBJ2-5	.	TGTGCCAGCAGCTTAGAACCACTAGCGGGGGGGCAAGAGACCCAGTACTTC	CASSLEPLAGGQETQYF
.	TRBV4-1	TRBJ1-1	.	TGCGCCAGCAGCCAACTCCCGAACACTGAAGCTTTCTTT	CASSQLPNTEAFF
.	TRBV30	TRBJ1-2	.	TGTGCCTGCCCTTGGGGCGGCTATGGCTACACCTTC	CACPWGGYGYTF
TRBD1	TRBV18	TRBJ1-2	.	TGTGCCAGCTCCTTTGCGGACAGGGGGAGTGGCTACACCTTC	CASSFADRGSGYTF
.	TRBV9	TRBJ2-3	.	TGTGCCAGCAGCGTAGAGGGGGATACGCAGTATTTT	CASSVEGDTQYF
.	TRBV7-3	TRBJ2-7	.	TGTGCCAGCAGCTTAACGGGAGCGAATACCTACGAGCAGTACTTC	CASSLTGANTYEQYF
.	TRBV19	TRBJ1-1	.	TGTGCCAGTAGCCCCGGTGGAGCCCCATTGAACACTGAAGCTTTCTTT	CASSPGGAPLNTEAFF
.	TRBV6-5	TRBJ1-2	.	TGTGCCAGCAGCCAAGGGGTCGGCTACACCTTC	CASSQGVGYTF
TRBD2	TRBV4-1	TRBJ2-7	.	TGCGCCAGCAGCCACTACAGCGGGGCCTCCTACGAGCAGTACTTC	CASSHYSGASYEQYF
TRBD1	TRBV15	TRBJ2-3	.	TGTGCCACCAGCAGGTCCCCGGACAGGGTGGCAGATACGCAGTATTTT	CATSRSPDRVADTQYF
TRBD1	TRBV5-4	TRBJ1-4	.	TGTGCCAGCAGCGTGGGACAGGGCCCTGCAACTAATGAAAAACTGTTTTTT	CASSVGQGPATNEKLFF